This entry lists 29 T cell receptor beta chains sequenced from one sample in a study of CD8+ T cells in alopecia areata. Treatment here: oral pan-JAK inhibitor, 5-10 mg twice daily. Investigators isolated RNA and reverse transcribed it into cDNA to act as the sequencing template. Assay: immunoSEQ multiplex PCR; the TCRdb copy retains only in-frame clones and omits some. This sample has around 300,000 clones, with 50% to 75% found just once. Sequences were derived from CD4+ T cells sorted from blood, sampled between weeks 51 and 52, from a patient treated with tofacitinib. The receptors derive from a human donor with alopecia areata.

This clone appeared a single time. The chain is built from TRBV7-9 and TRBJ2-7; D is undetermined. CDR1 is SEHNR, CDR2 FQNEAQ, per germline (reference sequence). The CDR3 length is 11 residues. V was cut by 5 bases and J by 3 bases, with 5 bases left in between. The CDR3 loop reads CASSTIYEQYF. DNA for the CDR3: TGTGCCAGCAGCACTATCTACGAGCAGTACTTC.

CDR3 in DNA: TGTGCCATCAGTTCACAGGGGACTAACACTGAAGCTTTCTTT. Translated, it gives CAISSQGTNTEAFF. J is TRBJ1-1 and V is TRBV10-3; 7 nucleotides align to TRBD1. Germline V lookup: CDR1 ENHRY, CDR2 SYGVKD. J lost 2 bases, V lost 5 bases, and 5 bases had no gene match. CDR3 length: 14 residues.

Only one count was recorded for this clone. The chain couples TRBV2 to TRBJ2-4; D is unclear. The length of the CDR3 is 17 residues. Trimming took off 5 bases at V and 0 bases at J, with 17 bases between the two ends. In germline, CDR1 is SNHLY, CDR2 FYNNEI. CDR3 sequence reads: CASSYFTRKGAKNIQYF. The CDR3 DNA reads as TGTGCCAGCAGTTACTTCACACGGAAGGGAGCCAAAAACATTCAGTACTTC.

The genes are TRBV4-2 and TRBJ2-5, with 9 bases aligning to TRBD2. With V trimmed by 0 bases and J by 5 bases, 10 bases remained unmatched. The CDR3 covers 17 residues. CDR1 and CDR2 (germline): LGHNA, YNFKEQ. CDR3 loop: CASSQDLRGGAGETQYF. DNA for the CDR3: TGTGCCAGCAGCCAAGACCTCCGCGGGGGGGCCGGGGAGACCCAGTACTTC.

This chain joins TRBV27 and TRBJ1-2; D gene unclear. The CDR3 totals 13 residues. The germline V gene encodes CDR1 MNHEY and CDR2 SMNVEV (reference sequence). V lost 8 bases and J 4 bases, leaving 14 bases between the germline ends. CDR3 loop: CASGGTPSYGYTF. The CDR3 coding sequence is TGTGCCAGCGGCGGCACCCCAAGCTATGGCTACACCTTC.

V gene TRBV30 combines with J gene TRBJ2-5, with D unclear. Per germline, CDR1 GTSNPN and CDR2 SVGIG (reference sequence). The CDR3 length is 12 residues. The V and J ends lost 3 bases and 1 base respectively, with 6 bases between them. The CDR3 DNA sequence: TGTGCCTGGAGCAGACTCCAAGAGACCCAGTACTTC. Translated: CAWSRLQETQYF.

This chain links TRBV30 with TRBJ2-7; D is perhaps TRBD2 (5 bases). Germline V lookup: CDR1 GTSNPN, CDR2 SVGIG (reference sequence). The V and J ends lost 2 bases and 5 bases respectively, with 13 bases between them. The CDR3 length is 13 residues. The chain's CDR3 is CAWSNRGVDEQYF. DNA for the CDR3: TGTGCCTGGAGTAATCGGGGTGTGGACGAGCAGTACTTC.

In DNA form, the CDR3 reads TGTGCCACCAGCAGAGGACAGAACTATGGCTACACCTTC. Its translation: CATSRGQNYGYTF. The V and J genes are TRBV15 and TRBJ1-2, with a possible D match to TRBD1 (5 bases). This CDR3 spans 13 amino acids. The V gene lost 1 base and the J gene lost 2 bases, with 5 bases spanning the gap. Germline-derived CDR1 and CDR2 are LNHNV and YYDKDF (reference sequence).

The chain joins TRBV7-9 to TRBJ1-6; D unclear. Per germline, CDR1 SEHNR and CDR2 FQNEAQ (reference sequence). Trimming took 5 bases from V and 7 from J, leaving 15 bases between them. CDR3 length: 15 residues. The CDR3 reads CASSPQEASNSPLHF. The DNA for the CDR3 is TGTGCCAGCAGCCCCCAGGAGGCGAGCAATTCACCCCTCCACTTT.

In its sample, this clone was seen a few times. V usage is TRBV7-2 and J usage is TRBJ2-3, with TRBD2 matching 9 bases. Per germline, CDR1 SGHTA and CDR2 FQGNSA. The CDR3 runs 15 residues. The trim removed 3 bases at V and 6 bases at J, leaving 7 bases unmatched. Here the CDR3 DNA reads TGTGCCAGCAGCTTCCAGCGGGGGGCAGGGGATACGCAGTATTTT. Its protein is CASSFQRGAGDTQYF.

The rearrangement links TRBV30 to TRBJ1-2; D is possibly TRBD1 (6 bases). This CDR3 is 10 amino acids long. Per the germline V gene, CDR1 is GTSNPN and CDR2 is SVGIG (reference sequence). Written as DNA, the CDR3 is TGTGCGTTGGGGGCAAGTGGCTACACCTTC. This codes for CALGASGYTF.

V gene TRBV9 combines with J gene TRBJ2-3; D is ambiguous. CDR1 is SGDLS, CDR2 YYNGEE, per germline. There are 13 residues in the CDR3. Trimming removed 0 bases from V and 6 bases from J, with 8 bases in between. The CDR3 DNA reads as TGTGCCAGCAGCGTAGGGCCCCTTGATACGCAGTATTTT. This gives the protein CASSVGPLDTQYF. Full variable domain (rest looked up from reference TRBV9 and TRBJ2-3): DSGVTQTPKHLITATGQRVTLRCSPRSGDLSVYWYQQSLDQGLQFLIQYYNGEERAKGNILERFSAQQFPDLHSELNLSSLELGDSALYFCASSVGPLDTQYFGPGTRLTVL.

This chain uses TRBV5-8 with TRBJ1-5, with 9 positions matching TRBD1. The CDR3 totals 14 residues. CDR1 is SGHTS, CDR2 YDEGEE, per germline. J gave up 4 bases and V 5 bases, and 4 bases lay outside the gene matches. CDR3 in amino acids: CASRKGTGNQPQHF. In DNA form, the CDR3 reads TGTGCCAGCAGAAAGGGGACAGGGAATCAGCCCCAGCATTTT.

The rearrangement uses TRBV20-1 and TRBJ1-1; maybe TRBD1 (5 bases). This CDR3 contains 11 residues. Germline-derived CDR1 and CDR2 are DFQATT and SNEGSKA (reference sequence). V was cut by 3 bases and J by 11 bases, with 13 bases left in between. For the CDR3, the DNA is TGCAGTGCTAGTTCACAGGACGAGGCTTTCTTT. Its protein is CSASSQDEAFF.

Comments on this clone: An end of the junction differs from the germline gene, which may be a read error. The chain recombines TRBV18 with TRBJ1-1, with a tentative D call TRBD1 (5 bases). The length of the CDR3 is 11 residues. The germline V gene has CDR1 KGHSH and CDR2 LQKENI. DNA for the CDR3: TGTGCCAGCTCACCGTTAGGACAAGCAGTCTTT. Translating gives CASSPLGQAVF.

This sequence joins TRBV29-1 and TRBJ2-7; D is ambiguous. The CDR3 has 12 amino acids. CDR1 and CDR2 (germline): SQVTM, ANQGSEA. V dropped 4 bases and J dropped 3 bases, with 10 bases sitting between them. CDR3 in amino acids: CSVGLRSYEQYF. In nucleotides, the CDR3 is TGCAGCGTTGGGCTTAGGAGCTACGAGCAGTACTTC.

This clone was counted only a few times. The gene calls are TRBV5-1 and TRBJ1-1; tentative D call: TRBD1 (5 bases). V was clipped by 4 bases and J by 5 bases, with 15 bases between them. The CDR3 runs 14 residues. Germline V gene sequence: CDR1 SGHRS, CDR2 YFSETQ. The CDR3 region is CASSPGTGRTEAFF. The CDR3 coding sequence is TGCGCCAGCAGCCCCGGGACGGGGCGGACTGAAGCTTTCTTT. Complete variable domain (other parts from reference TRBV5-1 and TRBJ1-1): KAGVTQTPRYLIKTRGQQVTLSCSPISGHRSVSWYQQTPGQGLQFLFEYFSETQRNKGNFPGRFSGRQFSNSRSEMNVSTLELGDSALYLCASSPGTGRTEAFFGQGTRLTVV.

This clone was counted only a few times. This chain links TRBV15 with TRBJ2-3, with D possibly TRBD2 on 5 matching bases. V gave up 5 bases and J gave up 2 bases, with 17 bases separating them. The germline gives CDR1 LNHNV, CDR2 YYDKDF (reference sequence). The CDR3 is 16 residues long. CDR3 sequence reads: CATSLPGRGNTDTQYF. Written as DNA, the CDR3 is TGTGCCACCAGCTTACCAGGACGGGGAAACACAGATACGCAGTATTTT.

This chain links TRBV5-6 with TRBJ2-7; no clear D gene. CDR3 size: 11 residues. CDR1 and CDR2 from the germline V gene are SGHDT and YYEEEE. Trimming stripped 0 bases from V and 8 bases from J, with 6 bases between. CDR3 loop: CASSLEQKQYF. For the CDR3, the DNA is TGTGCCAGCAGCTTGGAGCAGAAGCAGTACTTC.

This clone occurred once. The chain has TRBV9 and TRBJ2-2; 7 nucleotides match TRBD1. V gave up 3 bases and J gave up 0 bases; unmatched junction bases: 2. Germline V gene data show CDR1 as SGDLS and CDR2 as YYNGEE. The length of the CDR3 is 15 residues. The CDR3 here is CASSADRANTGELFF. Here the CDR3 DNA reads TGTGCCAGCAGCGCCGACAGGGCGAACACCGGGGAGCTGTTTTTT.

CDR3 in amino acids: CAWSPGQGTTDTQYF. The CDR3 nucleotides are TGTGCCTGGAGCCCGGGACAGGGCACCACAGATACGCAGTATTTT. The chain has TRBV30 and TRBJ2-3, with 9 bases matching TRBD1. Germline assignment: CDR1 GTSNPN and CDR2 SVGIG (reference sequence). The CDR3 extends over 15 amino acids. The ends lost 3 bases at V and 2 bases at J; junction bases unmatched: 6.

This sequence joins TRBV4-3 and TRBJ1-2; possible D gene TRBD1, 5 bases. The CDR3 extends over 14 amino acids. Trimming shortened V by 4 bases and J by 8 bases, and 17 bases separated the two germline ends. Germline-derived CDR1 and CDR2 are LGHNA and YSLEER. This chain's CDR3 is CASSPTGTPRGYTF. In DNA form, the CDR3 reads TGCGCCAGCAGCCCAACCGGGACCCCGAGGGGCTACACCTTC.

V and J are TRBV6-6 and TRBJ2-5; D remains ambiguous. CDR3 length equals 14 residues. In germline, CDR1 is MNHNY, CDR2 SVGAGI (reference sequence). Trimming stripped 7 bases from V and 1 base from J, with 13 bases between. The CDR3 here is CASIETPIQETQYF. Written as DNA, the CDR3 is TGTGCCAGCATCGAAACCCCAATCCAAGAGACCCAGTACTTC.

The chain uses TRBV5-1 and TRBJ2-5; 8 bases are a match to TRBD2. J lost 4 bases, V lost 0 bases, and 5 bases had no gene match. Germline lookup yields CDR1 SGHRS and CDR2 YFSETQ. The CDR3 consists of 15 residues. This chain's CDR3 is CASSLAGGPGETQYF. DNA of the CDR3: TGCGCCAGCAGCTTGGCGGGGGGGCCGGGAGAGACCCAGTACTTC.

This clone has only a few counts. This rearrangement joins TRBV6-6 to TRBJ2-3; no firm D call. This CDR3 is built from 13 residues. Deletions cut 7 bases from V and 2 bases from J, with 10 bases between. Per the germline V gene, CDR1 is MNHNY and CDR2 is SVGAGI (reference sequence). For the CDR3, the DNA is TGTGCCAGCACCGGCACCCACACAGATACGCAGTATTTT. Its translation is CASTGTHTDTQYF.

In this sample, this clone turned up a few times. The V gene is TRBV9, the J gene TRBJ2-7, with D possibly being TRBD2 (7 bases). This CDR3 contains 14 residues. Germline V CDR1 and CDR2: SGDLS, YYNGEE. With 0 bases removed from V and 5 bases from J, the gap between germline ends came to 12 bases. CDR3 nucleotide sequence: TGTGCCAGCAGCGTAGAGGGGGGGCTCCACGAGCAGTACTTC. Protein: CASSVEGGLHEQYF.

This clone was seen a few times. The chain joins TRBV4-2 to TRBJ2-3; 7 bases line up with TRBD1. Germline CDR1 is LGHNA and CDR2 is YNFKEQ. The CDR3 length is 14 residues. V shed 5 bases, J shed 2 bases, and the junction held 4 bases outside the gene matches. CDR3 region: CASSTTGDTDTQYF. In nucleotides, the CDR3 is TGTGCCAGCAGCACTACAGGGGACACAGATACGCAGTATTTT.

The genes are TRBV9 and TRBJ2-5; no firm D call. Trimming took off 0 bases at V and 5 bases at J, with 2 bases between the two ends. This CDR3 spans 11 amino acids. Germline CDR1 SGDLS, CDR2 YYNGEE. In DNA form, the CDR3 reads TGTGCCAGCAGCGTAGATGAGACCCAGTACTTC. It yields the protein CASSVDETQYF.

The chain combines TRBV7-2 with TRBJ1-1; D perhaps matches TRBD1 (6 bases). CDR3 length: 15 residues. Germline lookup yields CDR1 SGHTA and CDR2 FQGNSA. V lost 1 base to trimming and J lost 7 bases, with 16 bases between them. The CDR3 sequence: CASSLGGQGRNEAFF. The CDR3 DNA sequence: TGTGCCAGCAGCTTAGGGGGGCAGGGTCGAAATGAAGCTTTCTTT.